The rows below give T cell receptor beta chains drawn from one sample of a study of blood T cell repertoires in COVID-19. The method was immunoSEQ multiplex PCR; TCRdb's version includes in-frame clones alone and lacks a portion of them. Of roughly 120,000 clones listed, roughly nine tenths are singletons. The sample comprised peripheral blood. These receptors were collected from a man in his 70s with active or convalescent COVID-19. The CDR3 runs from the conserved cysteine through the conserved F or W. Each record gives: V gene, J gene, D gene, clone size, CDR3 DNA, CDR3 protein. D genes are given only for firm matches. Expanded clones are given a class, and other clones once, few, many or no size at all.

TRBV27	TRBJ1-5	.	.	TGTGCCAGCAGCCCAACCGCGGGGCGGCCCCAGCATTTT	CASSPTAGRPQHF
TRBV7-9	TRBJ2-7	.	.	TGTGCCAGCAGCTTAGCGACAGGAACGGGCTACGAGCAGTACTTC	CASSLATGTGYEQYF
TRBV29-1	TRBJ2-3	TRBD1	.	TGCAGCGCCCTGCCCCAGACAGGGGGCACAGATACGCAGTATTTT	CSALPQTGGTDTQYF
TRBV28	TRBJ1-6	.	.	TGTGCCAGCAGCCCGGGGGGTGGTCGGGCCTATAATTCACCCCTCCACTTT	CASSPGGGRAYNSPLHF
TRBV19	TRBJ2-4	TRBD2	.	TGTGCCAGTACCCCCCGGGAGGGCCGGGACATTCAGTACTTC	CASTPREGRDIQYF
TRBV18	TRBJ2-2	TRBD1	.	TGTGCCAGCTCACCTGTGGGACAGGGGGCCTACGGGGAGCTGTTTTTT	CASSPVGQGAYGELFF
TRBV15	TRBJ1-5	TRBD1	.	TGTGCCACCAGCTATAACAGGGGTTCGGCCCAGCATTTT	CATSYNRGSAQHF
TRBV18	TRBJ2-1	TRBD2	.	TGTGCCAGCTCACCACCGAACGGGAGGGCTTACAATGAGCAGTTCTTC	CASSPPNGRAYNEQFF
TRBV27	TRBJ1-6	TRBD1	.	TGTGCCAGCAGTCGGGGGGACAGGGCGTCACCCCTCCACTTT	CASSRGDRASPLHF
TRBV29-1	TRBJ1-2	.	once	TGCAGCGTTGAAGATCAATCCGACTCCTACACCTTC	CSVEDQSDSYTF
TRBV6-5	TRBJ1-2	.	.	TGTGCCAGCAGTTACTCGAACAGTTTATATGGCTACACCTTC	CASSYSNSLYGYTF
TRBV7-9	TRBJ2-3	TRBD2	.	TGTGCCAGCAGCCCCGGGGGAGCGGGGCAGGGTGGCACAGATACGCAGTATTTT	CASSPGGAGQGGTDTQYF
TRBV28	TRBJ2-7	TRBD2	.	TGTGCCAGCAGTCCCGGGACTAGCGACTCCTACGAGCAGTACTTC	CASSPGTSDSYEQYF
TRBV28	TRBJ2-1	TRBD2	.	TGTGCCAGCAGTTTGGGGGGGACCTACAATGAGCAGTTCTTC	CASSLGGTYNEQFF
TRBV19	TRBJ1-5	TRBD1	.	TGTGCCAGCTCTGGACAGGGTCGAGAGCCCCAGCATTTT	CASSGQGREPQHF
TRBV6-5	TRBJ2-7	.	.	TGTGCCAGCAGGAAACAGGGCGAATACGAGCAGTACTTC	CASRKQGEYEQYF
TRBV28	TRBJ1-4	TRBD1	.	TGTGCCAGCAGTTTCGACAGGGGGCGTCTTGAAAAACTGTTTTTT	CASSFDRGRLEKLFF
TRBV28	TRBJ2-7	TRBD2	once	TGTGCCAGCAGTTTACTTACGCGCCGGGAGGGGTACGAGCAGTACTTC	CASSLLTRREGYEQYF
TRBV28	TRBJ1-6	TRBD1	.	TGTGCCAGCAGGACAGGGGGGGCAAATAATTCACCCCTCCACTTT	CASRTGGANNSPLHF
TRBV19	TRBJ1-2	.	.	TGTGCCAGTAGTATCGGGGACAAGAACTATGGCTACACCTTC	CASSIGDKNYGYTF
TRBV7-2	TRBJ2-5	TRBD1	.	TGTGCCAGCAGCCCCGGGGACAGGGGAGAGACCCAGTACTTC	CASSPGDRGETQYF
TRBV5-1	TRBJ1-1	.	.	TGCGCCAGCAGCTACCGGACATCCCTGGGGACTGAAGCTTTCTTT	CASSYRTSLGTEAFF
TRBV18	TRBJ2-1	.	.	TGTGCCAGCTCAATAGGACAGCACAATGAGCAGTTCTTC	CASSIGQHNEQFF
TRBV5-4	TRBJ2-1	TRBD2	.	TGTGCCAGCAGCTCGCCCCCCGGGACTAGCGCTGGTGAGCAGTTCTTC	CASSSPPGTSAGEQFF
TRBV5-7	TRBJ2-1	TRBD2	.	TGTGCCAGCAGCCTCCGAACTAGCGAGGGAAATGAGCAGTTCTTC	CASSLRTSEGNEQFF
TRBV28	TRBJ1-1	.	.	TGTGCCAGCAGTCGAACAGGGTTCGGCACTGAAGCTTTCTTT	CASSRTGFGTEAFF
TRBV5-1	TRBJ2-2	.	.	TGCGCCAGCAGCCTCGTGGAATTTGGCACCGGGAAGCTGTTTTTT	CASSLVEFGTGKLFF
TRBV29-1	TRBJ1-2	.	.	TGCAGCGTTGAAGTGGCGGTGTCCTACACCTTC	CSVEVAVSYTF
TRBV6-6	TRBJ2-1	TRBD2	.	TGTGCCAGCAGTTACTCGAAAGGCGGGAGCAACAATGAGCAGTTCTTC	CASSYSKGGSNNEQFF
TRBV24-1	TRBJ2-2	TRBD2	.	TGTGCCACCAGCCAAGGACTAGCGGGAACCGGGGAGCTGTTTTTT	CATSQGLAGTGELFF
TRBV29-1	TRBJ2-3	TRBD1	.	TGCAGCGTGCCGAACCCGGGACAGGGGCCCTACACAGATACGCAGTATTTT	CSVPNPGQGPYTDTQYF
TRBV4-2	TRBJ2-3	TRBD1	.	TGTGCCAGCAGCCCGGAAGGGACAGGGAAGATGGATACGCAGTATTTT	CASSPEGTGKMDTQYF
TRBV7-2	TRBJ2-2	TRBD1	once	TGTGCCAGCAGCTCAGAGACAGGGTCCACCGGGGAGCTGTTTTTT	CASSSETGSTGELFF
TRBV2	TRBJ2-1	TRBD2	once	TGTGCCAGCATTGAACTAGCGTCTTACAATGAGCAGTTCTTC	CASIELASYNEQFF
TRBV27	TRBJ2-7	.	.	TGTGCCAGCAGTGGAGGACTGACAATCGAGCAGTACTTC	CASSGGLTIEQYF
TRBV29-1	TRBJ2-2	TRBD2	.	TGCAGCGTTTCCCTCCCTCCTAGCGGGAGCGGGGAGCTGTTTTTT	CSVSLPPSGSGELFF
TRBV7-9	TRBJ2-7	.	.	TGTGCCAGCAGCTTCTCCGGGACTCCCAGCTCCTACGAGCAGTACTTC	CASSFSGTPSSYEQYF
TRBV4-2	TRBJ1-2	.	.	TGTGCCAGCAGCCAAGCAGGGTCCTATGGCTACACCTTC	CASSQAGSYGYTF
TRBV11-2	TRBJ2-3	.	.	TGTGCCAGCAGCCCTTCACAGGGAAGGGATACGCAGTATTTT	CASSPSQGRDTQYF
TRBV4-1	TRBJ1-5	TRBD1	.	TGCGCCAGCAACCCCTATCCGACAGGGCTAGATTGGGATCAGCCCCAGCATTTT	CASNPYPTGLDWDQPQHF
TRBV11-3	TRBJ2-2	.	.	TGTGCCAGCAGCTTAGGGGAACTAGCGAACACCGGGGAGCTGTTTTTT	CASSLGELANTGELFF
TRBV28	TRBJ1-4	.	.	TGTGCCAGCAGTTTAGGGTCAGCGGGTAATGAAAAACTGTTTTTT	CASSLGSAGNEKLFF
TRBV6-6	TRBJ1-5	.	.	TGTGCCAGCAGATCCGACAGAGGGGGAAATCAGCCCCAGCATTTT	CASRSDRGGNQPQHF
TRBV18	TRBJ1-2	TRBD1	.	TGTGCCAGCTGGGGACAGGGGGACTATGGCTACACCTTC	CASWGQGDYGYTF
TRBV10-2	TRBJ1-2	.	.	TGCGCCAGCAGTGAGGGGCGTACTAACTATGGCTACACCTTC	CASSEGRTNYGYTF
TRBV20-1	TRBJ2-7	.	.	TGCAGTGCTATTGAATCTGGGGGCGTCTACGAGCAGTACTTC	CSAIESGGVYEQYF
TRBV19	TRBJ1-4	.	.	TGTGCCAGTAGTCCCCCAAATTCAGCACGGGGGAATGAAAAACTGTTTTTT	CASSPPNSARGNEKLFF
TRBV2	TRBJ2-7	.	.	TGTGCCAGCAGGTCAGCAAGGGCAGGGGAGCAGTACTTC	CASRSARAGEQYF
TRBV5-4	TRBJ2-3	TRBD2	.	TGTGCCAGCAGCTTCGGTAGCGGGTACACAGATACGCAGTATTTT	CASSFGSGYTDTQYF
TRBV7-9	TRBJ2-7	.	.	TGTGCCAGCAGCCTAAGAGCAGGGGCCGAGCAGTACTTC	CASSLRAGAEQYF
TRBV18	TRBJ2-5	.	.	TGTGCCAGCTCAGGGCTTACCGCCGAGACCCAGTACTTC	CASSGLTAETQYF
TRBV28	TRBJ1-1	TRBD1	.	TGTGCCAGCAGCGTCCCGGGACAGGGGGTTAGGGACACTGAAGCTTTCTTT	CASSVPGQGVRDTEAFF
TRBV15	TRBJ1-2	.	.	TGTGCCACCAGCGTCCGCCGGGATCCTCCCCACTCCGGCTACACCTTC	CATSVRRDPPHSGYTF
TRBV5-1	TRBJ2-7	.	once	TGCGCCAGCAGCCCCTTAGCTTACGAGGAGCAGTACTTC	CASSPLAYEEQYF
TRBV18	TRBJ1-5	.	.	TGTGCCAGCTCACCAGCGTGGACAGCCGATCAGCCCCAGCATTTT	CASSPAWTADQPQHF
TRBV28	TRBJ1-2	.	.	TGTGCCAGCAGGGGGGGATCTCCCAGGTATGGCTACACCTTC	CASRGGSPRYGYTF
TRBV19	TRBJ2-3	TRBD1	.	TGTGCCAGTAGTATAGGGGGGGGACAGGGCCGCACAGATACGCAGTATTTT	CASSIGGGQGRTDTQYF
TRBV4-2	TRBJ1-6	.	few	TGTGCCAGCAGCCAAGATAGATCGCCCAATTCACCCCTCCACTTT	CASSQDRSPNSPLHF
TRBV5-1	TRBJ1-1	TRBD1	.	TGCGCCAGCAGATCCGGAACAGGGGGCGCCCCTGAAGCTTTCTTT	CASRSGTGGAPEAFF